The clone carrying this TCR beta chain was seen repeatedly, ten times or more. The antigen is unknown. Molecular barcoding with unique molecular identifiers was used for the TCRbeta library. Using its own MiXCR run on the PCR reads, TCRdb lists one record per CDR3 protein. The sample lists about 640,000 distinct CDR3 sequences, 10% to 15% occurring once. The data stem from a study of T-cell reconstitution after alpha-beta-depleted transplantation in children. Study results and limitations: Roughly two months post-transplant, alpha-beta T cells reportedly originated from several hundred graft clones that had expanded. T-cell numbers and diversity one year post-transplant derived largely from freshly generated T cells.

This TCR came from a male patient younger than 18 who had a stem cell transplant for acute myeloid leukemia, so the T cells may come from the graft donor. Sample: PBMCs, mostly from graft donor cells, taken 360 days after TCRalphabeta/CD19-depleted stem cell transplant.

DNA of the CDR3: TGCAGTTGGGACGGTCCCTACGAGCAGTACTTC. The encoded protein is CSWDGPYEQYF. The chain combines TRBV20-1 with TRBJ2-7; D tentatively fits TRBD1 or TRBD2 (5 bases each). CDR1 and CDR2 (germline): DFQATT, SNEGSKA (reference sequence). Between the trimmed V and J ends, which lost 8 bases and 2 bases, there was a span of 10 bases. This CDR3 is built from 11 residues.